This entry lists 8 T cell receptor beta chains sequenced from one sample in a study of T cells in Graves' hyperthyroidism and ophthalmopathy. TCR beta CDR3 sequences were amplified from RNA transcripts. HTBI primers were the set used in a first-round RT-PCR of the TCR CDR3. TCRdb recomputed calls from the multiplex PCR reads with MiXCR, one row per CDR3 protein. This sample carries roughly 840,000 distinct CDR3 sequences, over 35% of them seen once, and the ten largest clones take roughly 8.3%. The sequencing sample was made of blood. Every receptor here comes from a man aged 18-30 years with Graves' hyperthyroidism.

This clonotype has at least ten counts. CDR3: CASSPLRAGELFF. CDR3 DNA sequence: TGTGCCAGCAGCCCATTGCGAGCGGGGGAGCTGTTTTTT. V gene TRBV14 combines with J gene TRBJ2-2; the D is unclear. Trimming pared 4 bases from V and 8 bases from J, leaving 11 bases between. This CDR3 is built from 13 residues. Germline V lookup: CDR1 SGHDN, CDR2 FVKESK. Full variable domain (missing parts from reference TRBV14 and TRBJ2-2): EAGVTQFPSHSVIEKGQTVTLRCDPISGHDNLYWYRRVMGKEIKFLLHFVKESKQDESGMPNNRFLAERTGGTYSTLKVQPAELEDSGVYFCASSPLRAGELFFGEGSRLTVL.

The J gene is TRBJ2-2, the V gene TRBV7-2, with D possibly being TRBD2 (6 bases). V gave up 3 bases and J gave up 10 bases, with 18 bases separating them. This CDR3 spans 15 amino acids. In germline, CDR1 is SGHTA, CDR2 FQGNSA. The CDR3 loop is CASSFYRTIGPELFF. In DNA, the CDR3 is TGTGCCAGCAGCTTCTATCGGACTATCGGTCCGGAGCTGTTTTTT. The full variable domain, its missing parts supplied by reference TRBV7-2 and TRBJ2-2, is GAGVSQSPSNKVTEKGKDVELRCDPISGHTALYWYRQSLGQGLEFLIYFQGNSAPDKSGLPSDRFSAERTGGSVSTLTIQRTQQEDSAVYLCASSFYRTIGPELFFGEGSRLTVL.

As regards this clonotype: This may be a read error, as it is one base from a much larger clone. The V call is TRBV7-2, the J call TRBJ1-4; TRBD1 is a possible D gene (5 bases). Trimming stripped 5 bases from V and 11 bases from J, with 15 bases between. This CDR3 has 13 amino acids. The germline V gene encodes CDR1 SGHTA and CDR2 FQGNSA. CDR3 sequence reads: CASSLNSGGKLFF. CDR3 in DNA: TGTGCCAGCAGCCTTAACTCTGGGGGGAAACTGTTTTTT.

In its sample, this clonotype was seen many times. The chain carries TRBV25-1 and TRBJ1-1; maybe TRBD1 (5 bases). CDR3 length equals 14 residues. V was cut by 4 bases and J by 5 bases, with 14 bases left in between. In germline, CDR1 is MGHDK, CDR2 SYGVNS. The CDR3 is CASSGITGQTEAFF. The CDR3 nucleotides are TGTGCCAGCAGTGGTATAACAGGACAAACTGAAGCTTTCTTT.

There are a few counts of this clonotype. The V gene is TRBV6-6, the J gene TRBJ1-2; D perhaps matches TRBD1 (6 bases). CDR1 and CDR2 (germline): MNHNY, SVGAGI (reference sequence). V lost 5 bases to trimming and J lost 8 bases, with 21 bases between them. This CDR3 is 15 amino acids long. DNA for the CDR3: TGTGCCAGCAGTCCCATGACAGGATTAGGAGGCGGCTACACCTTC. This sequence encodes CASSPMTGLGGGYTF.

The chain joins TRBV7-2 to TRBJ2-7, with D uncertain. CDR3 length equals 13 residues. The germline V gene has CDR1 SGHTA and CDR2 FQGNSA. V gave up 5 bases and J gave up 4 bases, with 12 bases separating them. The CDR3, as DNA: TGTGCCAGCAGCGACCGGTGGGGTTACGAGCAGTACTTC. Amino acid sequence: CASSDRWGYEQYF.

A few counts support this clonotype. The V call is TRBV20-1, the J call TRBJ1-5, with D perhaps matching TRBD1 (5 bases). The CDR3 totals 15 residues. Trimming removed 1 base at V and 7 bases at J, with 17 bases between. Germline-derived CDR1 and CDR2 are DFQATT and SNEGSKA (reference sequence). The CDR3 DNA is TGCAGTGCTAGAGTGGGTCAGGGTGGGAGCCAGCCCCAGCATTTT. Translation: CSARVGQGGSQPQHF.

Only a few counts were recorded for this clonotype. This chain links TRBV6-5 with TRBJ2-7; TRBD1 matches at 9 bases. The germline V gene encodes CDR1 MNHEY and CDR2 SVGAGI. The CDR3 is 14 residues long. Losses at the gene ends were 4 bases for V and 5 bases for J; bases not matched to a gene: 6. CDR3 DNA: TGTGCCAGCAGTTCCGGGACAGGGCTCAACGAGCAGTACTTC. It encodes CASSSGTGLNEQYF.